This TCR beta chain was documented in a study of shared clonotypes between healthy human individuals. On this clone: The antigen remains unidentified.

Replicate PCRs for sorted subsets used approximately 220 ng DNA; this equaled tens of thousands of T cell genomes. TCRdb's table, derived via immunoSEQ multiplex PCR, lists solely in-frame clones and lacks some. Of some 240,000 clones in the sample, under 80% were seen once. Notes on the study in general: Memory subsets had estimated richness that was generally smaller than that of naive subsets.

The TCR comes from a man aged 25-45 years in good health. Sequenced input: memory CD4+ T cells sorted from blood. The sample's subset: CD45RA-negative fraction.

The CDR3 coding sequence is TGTGCCAGCAGGTCGGACAGGGCCTACGAGCAGTACTTC. It encodes CASRSDRAYEQYF. The rearrangement joins TRBV6-6 to TRBJ2-7, with 8 bases fitting TRBD1. The CDR3 spans 13 residues. Germline V lookup: CDR1 MNHNY, CDR2 SVGAGI (reference sequence). Trimming took 6 bases from V and 2 from J; bases not matched to a gene: 3.